The 24 T cell receptor beta chains presented below share a single source sample, sequenced in a study of cytomegalovirus exposure and HLA in healthy donors. Produced via immunoSEQ multiplex PCR; TCRdb's table is partial and in-frame only. The sample shows about 130,000 clones, around 80% of them seen only once. Sequenced sample: PBMCs. These receptors were collected from a man aged 30 to 45 in good health and CMV-seropositive.

This rearrangement joins TRBV11-2 to TRBJ2-7; D is unresolved. The V and J ends lost 5 bases and 3 bases respectively, with 8 bases between them. This CDR3 region has 12 residues. Germline CDR1 SGHAT, CDR2 FQNNGV. Here the CDR3 DNA reads TGTGCCAGCAGCCCCACAGTCTACGAGCAGTACTTC. It translates to CASSPTVYEQYF.

This clone was detected only once. The chain has TRBV5-1 and TRBJ2-2; 14 bases agree with TRBD2. The CDR3 spans 17 residues. Germline loops: CDR1 SGHRS, CDR2 YFSETQ. The V segment lost 4 bases and the J segment 7 bases; nucleotides outside the gene matches: 9. Here the CDR3 DNA reads TGCGCCAGCAGCGCGGGACTAGCGGGAGTTTTGGGCGGGGAGCTGTTTTTT. This translates into CASSAGLAGVLGGELFF.

The chain is built from TRBV5-1 and TRBJ2-7; perhaps TRBD1 as D (6 bases). This CDR3 region has 14 residues. Germline CDR1 is SGHRS and CDR2 is YFSETQ. V lost 2 bases and J lost 3, with 12 bases in between. Written as DNA, the CDR3 is TGCGCCAGCAGCTTTACAGGGTCTGGCTACGAGCAGTACTTC. As protein: CASSFTGSGYEQYF.

V and J are TRBV7-2 and TRBJ2-5; 9 bases fit TRBD2. CDR1 and CDR2 (germline): SGHTA, FQGNSA. The J segment lost 5 bases and the V segment lost 2 bases, leaving 3 bases of the junction unmatched. This CDR3 has 14 residues. CDR3 DNA: TGTGCCAGCAGCTTATTAACTAGCGGGGAGACCCAGTACTTC. Translated: CASSLLTSGETQYF.

The chain employs TRBV6-1 and TRBJ1-1; D unresolved. Germline V CDR1 and CDR2: MNHNS, SASEGT. Trimming took off 5 bases at V and 1 base at J, with 8 bases between the two ends. CDR3 length: 13 amino acids. CDR3 sequence reads: CASSFNRNTEAFF. The CDR3 DNA reads TGTGCCAGCAGTTTCAACAGGAACACTGAAGCTTTCTTT.

The rearrangement links TRBV7-8 to TRBJ2-5; 11 nucleotides align to TRBD2. CDR3 size: 16 residues. CDR1 is SGHVS, CDR2 FQNEAQ, per germline. V lost 5 bases, J lost 4 bases, and 9 bases stayed unmatched. The CDR3 DNA reads as TGTGCCAGCAGCGCAGGGAAGACTAGCGGGGTAGAGACCCAGTACTTC. This sequence encodes CASSAGKTSGVETQYF.

The chain couples TRBV11-2 to TRBJ1-2, with 8 bases matching TRBD1. The germline CDR1 and CDR2 sequences are SGHAT and FQNNGV. V was pared by 0 bases and J by 8 bases, with 5 bases of the junction left unmatched. The CDR3 sequence is 14 residues long. This CDR3 reads CASSLEAGGAGYTF. DNA for the CDR3: TGTGCCAGCAGCTTAGAGGCAGGGGGCGCCGGCTACACCTTC.

This chain connects TRBV7-2 to TRBJ2-2; D is possibly TRBD1 (6 bases). Deletions cut 4 bases from V and 0 bases from J, with 9 bases between. Germline values: CDR1 SGHTA, CDR2 FQGNSA. CDR3 length: 15 amino acids. CDR3 DNA: TGTGCCAGCAGCTCCTCAGGGGCGAACACCGGGGAGCTGTTTTTT. Translating gives CASSSSGANTGELFF.

The genes are TRBV5-1 and TRBJ2-5; 8 positions match TRBD1. The CDR3 has 15 residues. J was trimmed by 5 bases and V by 0 bases; bases with no gene match: 6. CDR1 and CDR2 from the germline V gene are SGHRS and YFSETQ. The CDR3 sequence: CASSLEGQGPETQYF. CDR3 sequence (DNA): TGCGCCAGCAGCTTGGAAGGACAGGGCCCTGAGACCCAGTACTTC.

This chain uses TRBV11-1 with TRBJ1-2; D perhaps matches TRBD1 (6 bases). From germline, CDR1 is SGHAT and CDR2 FQDESV (reference sequence). V was clipped by 2 bases and J by 8 bases, with 24 bases between them. This CDR3 has 17 amino acids. Written as DNA, the CDR3 is TGTGCCAGCAGCTTAAATGTCGGGACACCCTCTTTGCGGGGCTACACCTTC. Its protein product is CASSLNVGTPSLRGYTF.

The rearrangement uses TRBV2 and TRBJ1-5; 8 positions match TRBD1. Germline assignment: CDR1 SNHLY and CDR2 FYNNEI. V was pared by 2 bases and J by 2 bases, with 11 bases of the junction left unmatched. There are 18 residues in the CDR3. The chain's CDR3 is CASSERPPRGPGNQPQHF. The CDR3 coding sequence is TGTGCCAGCAGTGAACGGCCTCCCAGGGGGCCGGGCAATCAGCCCCAGCATTTT.

This sequence joins TRBV30 and TRBJ2-5; 11 nucleotides agree with TRBD1. Germline trimming cut 2 bases from V and 4 bases from J; bases unmatched to any gene: 6. This CDR3 has 15 residues. CDR1 and CDR2 from the germline V gene are GTSNPN and SVGIG (reference sequence). CDR3 sequence: CAWSLGQGAGETQYF. The CDR3 DNA follows: TGTGCCTGGAGTCTAGGACAGGGGGCGGGAGAGACCCAGTACTTC.

The chain combines TRBV11-2 with TRBJ2-2; D possibly corresponds to TRBD1 (6 bases). The germline gives CDR1 SGHAT, CDR2 FQNNGV. Between the trimmed V and J ends, which lost 8 bases and 8 bases, there was a span of 15 bases. The CDR3 extends over 13 amino acids. CDR3 nucleotides: TGTGCCAGCCGAAGAAGGACAGAGGGGGAGCTGTTTTTT. It encodes CASRRRTEGELFF. The variable domain in full, with the rest retrieved from reference TRBV11-2 and TRBJ2-2, is EAGVAQSPRYKIIEKRQSVAFWCNPISGHATLYWYQQILGQGPKLLIQFQNNGVVDDSQLPKDRFSAERLKGVDSTLKIQPAKLEDSAVYLCASRRRTEGELFFGEGSRLTVL.

V gene TRBV5-1 combines with J gene TRBJ2-1; 11 bases agree with TRBD2. In germline, CDR1 is SGHRS, CDR2 YFSETQ. Trimming removed 0 bases from V and 5 bases from J; junction bases left unmatched: 7. The CDR3 spans 17 residues. CDR3 in amino acids: CASSLGQTSGRDNEQFF. For the CDR3, the DNA is TGCGCCAGCAGCTTGGGACAAACTAGCGGGAGAGACAATGAGCAGTTCTTC.

The chain combines TRBV2 with TRBJ2-1; TRBD2 aligns across 12 bases. The CDR3 is 15 amino acids. The J segment lost 4 bases and the V segment lost 6 bases, leaving 4 bases of the junction unmatched. CDR1 is SNHLY, CDR2 FYNNEI, per germline. Here the CDR3 reads CASSRGTSGYNEQFF. CDR3 sequence (DNA): TGTGCCAGCAGCCGGGGGACTAGCGGGTACAATGAGCAGTTCTTC.

This chain uses TRBV23-1 with TRBJ2-7; 8 positions agree with TRBD1. TRBV23-1 has ORF status, its function being uncertain. The CDR3 consists of 14 residues. The J segment lost 3 bases and the V segment lost 8 bases, leaving 9 bases of the junction unmatched. The DNA of the CDR3 is TGCGCCAGCGACCGGGACAGGAACGTCTACGAGCAGTACTTC. This gives the protein CASDRDRNVYEQYF.

The chain recombines TRBV29-1 with TRBJ1-2; D perhaps matches TRBD1 (5 bases). Trimming left V 6 bases short and J 2 bases short, with 13 bases between. This CDR3 has 13 residues. Looked up from germline, CDR1 is SQVTM and CDR2 is ANQGSEA. CDR3 protein: CSVGEGLNYGYTF. The CDR3 coding sequence is TGCAGCGTGGGGGAGGGGCTGAACTATGGCTACACCTTC.

This sequence joins TRBV6-5 and TRBJ1-1; possibly TRBD1 for D (6 bases). The CDR3 is made up of 12 amino acids. Germline values: CDR1 MNHEY, CDR2 SVGAGI. V lost 8 bases and J 8 bases, leaving 15 bases between the germline ends. CDR3 in amino acids: CASGYSRGEAFF. CDR3 DNA sequence: TGTGCCAGCGGCTACTCCAGGGGAGAAGCTTTCTTT.

The V gene is TRBV10-1, the J gene TRBJ2-1; 13 positions match TRBD2. This CDR3 has 16 residues. J was trimmed by 3 bases and V by 3 bases; bases with no gene match: 2. Germline CDR1 WNHNN, CDR2 SYGVQD (reference sequence). CDR3 loop: CASSETSGRDYNEQFF. For the CDR3, the DNA is TGCGCCAGCAGTGAAACTAGCGGGAGGGACTACAATGAGCAGTTCTTC.

This rearrangement joins TRBV19 to TRBJ1-2, with D perhaps matching TRBD1 (6 bases). Germline assignment: CDR1 LNHDA and CDR2 SQIVND (reference sequence). This CDR3 is built from 16 residues. The ends were cut back, 5 bases at V and 4 bases at J, with 20 bases in the middle. The CDR3 sequence is CASSGYKPTGSYGYTF. As DNA, the CDR3 is TGTGCCAGTAGTGGGTACAAGCCTACAGGGTCCTATGGCTACACCTTC.

The chain has TRBV5-4 and TRBJ1-3, with D perhaps TRBD1 (6 bases). Germline V CDR1 and CDR2: SGHNT, YYREEE (reference sequence). Trimming took off 5 bases at V and 0 bases at J, with 18 bases between the two ends. This CDR3 contains 17 residues. The CDR3 sequence is CASSSRGGAISGNTIYF. In DNA, the CDR3 is TGTGCCAGCAGTTCCCGGGGGGGGGCAATCTCTGGAAACACCATATATTTT.

The CDR3 DNA sequence: TGTGCCAGCAGCCCGGTTTTAGCGGGGGGTACGGAGACCCAGTACTTC. Translated, it gives CASSPVLAGGTETQYF. This chain connects TRBV11-2 to TRBJ2-5; 10 bases match TRBD2. The CDR3 is made up of 16 amino acids. Per the germline V gene, CDR1 is SGHAT and CDR2 is FQNNGV. Unmatched junction bases numbered 11, after V lost 5 bases and J lost 5 bases. Using reference TRBV11-2 and TRBJ2-5 for the parts outside the CDR3, the full variable domain is EAGVAQSPRYKIIEKRQSVAFWCNPISGHATLYWYQQILGQGPKLLIQFQNNGVVDDSQLPKDRFSAERLKGVDSTLKIQPAKLEDSAVYLCASSPVLAGGTETQYFGPGTRLLVL.

The chain couples TRBV7-2 to TRBJ2-1; D gene ambiguous. V lost 6 bases, J lost 3 bases, and 9 bases lay in between. The CDR3 is 13 residues long. CDR1 SGHTA and CDR2 FQGNSA come from the germline V gene. CDR3: CASRANYYNEQFF. The DNA for the CDR3 is TGTGCCAGCAGGGCAAACTACTACAATGAGCAGTTCTTC.

The chain employs TRBV10-1 and TRBJ2-7; the D gene is possibly TRBD2 (5 bases). Germline lookup yields CDR1 WNHNN and CDR2 SYGVQD (reference sequence). This CDR3 is 14 amino acids long. The germline V and J ends were trimmed by 3 bases and 5 bases, with 14 bases remaining between them. The CDR3 protein is CASSDGGFENEQYF. The CDR3, as DNA: TGCGCCAGCAGTGATGGAGGTTTTGAGAACGAGCAGTACTTC.